Described below is a single T cell receptor beta chain sequence and its context. Its antigen is not known. These data come from a study of T cells in localized non-small cell lung cancer. General study results and limits: A median approximately 53 of the top 100 tumor clones appeared in adjacent lung. Sequencing was restricted to one tumor region; therefore, heterogeneity remains possible. Increased T cell density in blood showed an association with longer overall survival.

Clones were read by immunoSEQ multiplex PCR, and TCRdb kept only the in-frame ones, dropping some. The sample consists of approximately 1,500 clones, over 25% of them appearing once. Germline loops: CDR1 GTSNPN, CDR2 SVGIG (reference sequence). The V segment lost 2 bases and the J segment 4 bases; nucleotides outside the gene matches: 10. CDR3 length: 16 residues. Specimen: normal lung tissue next to the tumor, collected before any cancer treatment. This chain uses TRBV30 with TRBJ1-2, with TRBD1 matching over 10 bases. This TCR derives from a male donor older than 55 with stage I lung adenocarcinoma. The CDR3 reads CAWSPRGQGVLYGYTF. For the CDR3, the DNA is TGTGCCTGGAGTCCCAGAGGACAGGGGGTACTCTATGGCTACACCTTC.